This T cell receptor (beta chain) is from a study of blood T cell repertoires in COVID-19. For the study at large: There were acute and convalescent COVID-19 samples, and they came from the United States, Italy and Spain. PBMCs, B-cell-depleted T cells, or T cells were the source of the cDNA or gDNA that made up the material.

Source study methods: Estimated nucleated cell counts came from reference gene primer amplification. The protocol was immunoSEQ multiplex PCR, while the TCRdb copy is restricted to in-frame clones and leaves out a portion. V, J and clone size were drawn from that table, and D and trimming were deduced from the DNA. Here the sample spans 200,000 to 300,000 clones, roughly 88% being singletons. This CDR3 is built from 14 residues. V gave up 6 bases and J gave up 5 bases, with 17 bases separating them. Germline-derived CDR1 and CDR2 are KGHSH and LQKENI. This clone has just one count. The TCR originated in a human donor in a cohort sampled during active COVID-19. The V call is TRBV18, the J call TRBJ2-7; possible D gene TRBD1, 7 bases. Sequencing used peripheral blood. CDR3 bases: TGTGCCAGCTCCTCCCAGGGGGGCTTGGACGAGCAGTACTTC. Its translation is CASSSQGGLDEQYF. Complete variable domain (other parts from reference TRBV18 and TRBJ2-7): NAGVMQNPRHLVRRRGQEARLRCSPMKGHSHVYWYRQLPEEGLKFMVYLQKENIIDESGMPKERFSAEFPKEGPSILRIQQVVRGDSAAYFCASSSQGGLDEQYFGPGTRLTVT.